A selection of T cell receptor beta chains follows, all from one sample in a study of T cells after yellow fever vaccination. In TCRdb, the 5' RACE reads were re-called with MiXCR into one record per CDR3 protein. The profile shows around 360,000 distinct CDR3 sequences, around a tenth of them singletons. Sample: PBMCs, taken on the day of the first yellow fever vaccination. The receptors were sampled from a man between 18 and 29 years old who received the YFV17D yellow fever vaccine. The CDR3 runs from the conserved cysteine through the conserved F or W. Each record gives: D gene, clone size, J gene, V gene, CDR3 protein, CDR3 DNA. The D gene is left open where the match is weak. A clone size is listed for some rows: how often the clone was seen (once, few, many), or a class if it is expanded.

>-|-|TRBJ1-2|TRBV4-1
CASSHHGRIVYGYTF
TGCGCCAGCAGCCACCATGGCCGGATCGTGTATGGCTACACCTTC
>-|-|TRBJ2-3|TRBV4-2
CASSEGGANTDTQYF
TGTGCCAGCAGCGAGGGCGGGGCGAACACAGATACGCAGTATTTT
>-|few|TRBJ2-1|TRBV10-3
CAISGDLTNNEQFF
TGTGCCATCAGTGGGGACCTAACAAACAATGAGCAGTTCTTC
>TRBD2|-|TRBJ2-3|TRBV18
CASSPQRGSEDTQYF
TGTGCCAGCTCACCACAGCGGGGATCCGAAGATACGCAGTATTTT
>-|-|TRBJ2-3|TRBV24-1
CATSWGGADPDTQYF
TGTGCCACCAGCTGGGGGGGGGCGGACCCAGATACGCAGTATTTT
>-|many|TRBJ2-3|TRBV29-1
CSVDTGTDTQYF
TGCAGCGTAGACACAGGCACAGATACGCAGTATTTT
>-|-|TRBJ1-1|TRBV6-2/TRBV6-3
CASSHGDEAFF
TGTGCCAGCAGTCACGGGGATGAAGCTTTCTTT
>-|-|TRBJ1-1|TRBV29-1
CSVERTTGNSEAFF
TGCAGCGTTGAGCGGACTACAGGGAACAGTGAAGCTTTCTTT
>TRBD2|-|TRBJ2-1|TRBV25-1
CASSESRLAGGPTYNEQFF
TGTGCCAGCAGTGAATCCAGACTAGCGGGGGGGCCCACCTACAATGAGCAGTTCTTC
>TRBD1|many|TRBJ1-2|TRBV10-3
CAIGSHRGWGREDYYGYTF
TGTGCCATCGGTTCCCACAGGGGGTGGGGGCGAGAGGACTACTATGGCTACACCTTC
>TRBD1|-|TRBJ1-5|TRBV6-5
CASSLTAGTGSQPQHF
TGTGCCAGCAGTTTAACCGCCGGGACAGGGAGTCAGCCCCAGCATTTT
>-|-|TRBJ1-1|TRBV29-1
CSVEDPAGGVVSFF
TGCAGCGTTGAAGATCCCGCCGGCGGGGTAGTTAGTTTCTTT
>-|few|TRBJ2-5|TRBV7-2
CASSTAWTQETQYF
TGTGCCAGCAGTACCGCCTGGACCCAAGAGACCCAGTACTTC
>TRBD1|many|TRBJ1-2|TRBV7-2
CASSTQQGVYGYTF
TGTGCCAGCAGCACGCAACAGGGGGTCTATGGCTACACCTTC
>TRBD1|-|TRBJ2-4|TRBV10-3
CAISEVGTGSKNIQYF
TGTGCCATCAGTGAGGTTGGGACAGGCTCCAAAAACATTCAGTACTTC
>TRBD2|few|TRBJ2-3|TRBV7-2
CASSHSGGANTQYF
TGTGCCAGCAGCCATAGCGGGGGAGCTAATACGCAGTATTTT
>TRBD2|-|TRBJ2-1|TRBV4-3
CASSQDSTSGGYNEQFF
TGCGCCAGCAGCCAAGACTCGACTAGCGGGGGATACAATGAGCAGTTCTTC
>-|once|TRBJ1-4|TRBV27
CASSPTPARGGEKLFF
TGTGCCAGCAGTCCCACCCCCGCCAGGGGAGGTGAAAAACTGTTTTTT
>TRBD2|few|TRBJ2-3|TRBV20-1
CSASVTSGAGDTQYF
TGCAGTGCTAGTGTTACTAGCGGGGCGGGAGATACGCAGTATTTT
>-|few|TRBJ2-7|TRBV6-2/TRBV6-3
CASRTGSGAYEQYF
TGTGCCAGCAGAACCGGATCCGGGGCCTACGAGCAGTACTTC
>-|-|TRBJ2-6|TRBV5-6
CASSLRLSSGANVLTF
TGTGCCAGCAGCCTCCGACTCTCCTCTGGGGCCAACGTCCTGACTTTC
>TRBD1|few|TRBJ2-7|TRBV20-1
CSASSDRGPYEQYF
TGCAGTGCTAGTTCGGACAGGGGGCCGTACGAGCAGTACTTC
>-|few|TRBJ1-3|TRBV6-5
CASSSWAHSGNTIYF
TGTGCCAGCAGTTCCTGGGCACACTCTGGAAACACCATATATTTT
>-|many|TRBJ2-5|TRBV9
CASSPMGGAMETQYF
TGTGCCAGCAGCCCTATGGGGGGGGCGATGGAGACCCAGTACTTC
>-|few|TRBJ2-3|TRBV12-3/TRBV12-4
CASTPPGLRSTDTQYF
TGTGCCAGCACCCCTCCGGGGCTACGCAGCACAGATACGCAGTATTTT
>-|-|TRBJ2-3|TRBV20-1
CSAARAVITDTQYF
TGCAGTGCCGCTAGGGCGGTAATCACAGATACGCAGTATTTT
>TRBD1|few|TRBJ2-1|TRBV4-3
CASSQDNRRGYNEQFF
TGCGCCAGCAGCCAAGATAACCGCAGGGGGTACAATGAGCAGTTCTTC
>TRBD2|-|TRBJ2-5|TRBV3-1
CASSPRSAGGRETQYF
TGTGCCAGCAGCCCCCGTTCCGCGGGGGGGCGGGAGACCCAGTACTTC
>-|-|TRBJ1-4|TRBV12-3/TRBV12-4
CASSLRGRGEKLFF
TGTGCCAGCAGTTTGCGGGGCCGCGGTGAAAAACTGTTTTTT
>-|few|TRBJ1-1|TRBV6-1
CASSVSAGMNTEAFF
TGTGCCAGCAGTGTCTCAGCAGGGATGAACACTGAAGCTTTCTTT
>TRBD1|many|TRBJ1-2|TRBV4-1
CASSPDRGYYGYTF
TGCGCCAGCAGCCCAGACAGGGGCTACTATGGCTACACCTTC
>-|few|TRBJ2-5|TRBV5-1
CASSFRTALSGQETQYF
TGCGCCAGCAGCTTCAGGACAGCTCTGAGTGGTCAAGAGACCCAGTACTTC
>TRBD1|few|TRBJ1-1|TRBV3-1
CASSQDDRATEAFF
TGTGCCAGCAGCCAAGACGACAGGGCCACTGAAGCTTTCTTT
>-|many|TRBJ2-1|TRBV6-6
CASSFRGDEQFF
TGTGCCAGCAGTTTTAGGGGCGATGAGCAGTTCTTC
>-|few|TRBJ2-1|TRBV20-1
CSALVPGSYNEQFF
TGCAGTGCCCTTGTACCAGGCTCCTACAATGAGCAGTTCTTC
>-|-|TRBJ2-3|TRBV4-3
CASSQGWSLGTDTQYF
TGCGCCAGCAGCCAGGGTTGGTCTCTCGGGACAGATACGCAGTATTTT
>-|once|TRBJ2-1|TRBV10-1
CASSRTLQFF
TGCGCCAGCAGTAGGACCCTTCAGTTCTTC
>-|-|TRBJ2-4|TRBV6-2/TRBV6-3
CASSSLKPADRTKNIQYF
TGTGCCAGCAGTTCCCTTAAGCCAGCGGACAGAACCAAAAACATTCAGTACTTC
>TRBD1|few|TRBJ1-5|TRBV6-2/TRBV6-3
CASRPQGAGQPQHF
TGTGCCAGCAGACCCCAGGGGGCGGGTCAGCCCCAGCATTTT
>-|few|TRBJ2-5|TRBV7-6
CASSPTRTEQETQYF
TGTGCCAGCAGCCCGACCAGAACAGAACAAGAGACCCAGTACTTC
>-|few|TRBJ2-2|TRBV7-2
CASSLVRGRGDTGELFF
TGTGCCAGCAGCTTAGTCCGCGGCCGAGGGGACACCGGGGAGCTGTTTTTT
>TRBD1|-|TRBJ1-6|TRBV19
CASSTDRGGNSPLHF
TGTGCCAGTAGCACGGACAGGGGCGGTAATTCACCCCTCCACTTT
>-|-|TRBJ2-7|TRBV7-8
CASSLRTRSAVGRRGYEQYF
TGTGCCAGCAGCTTACGCACCCGGTCGGCAGTTGGGCGAAGGGGTTACGAGCAGTACTTC
>TRBD2|-|TRBJ2-5|TRBV6-1
CASSTGLAGGQDQYF
TGTGCCAGCAGCACGGGACTAGCGGGGGGTCAGGACCAGTACTTC